Following are 14 T cell receptor beta chains from one sample sequenced in a study of Ad26.COV2.S vaccination and SARS-CoV-2 variants. Documented treatment: 15 to 20 received Ad26.COV2.S at low or high dose, single or two shots; about 5 received placebo; per-sample allocation not given. The samples were gathered on day 63 after the first injection of vaccine or placebo. Data came from immunoSEQ multiplex PCR; TCRdb stores just in-frame clones and leaves some out. The table includes around 420,000 clones, around nine tenths detected once. The sample consisted of peripheral blood, taken in a trial of Ad26.COV2.S vaccine versus placebo. These receptors came from a person aged 18-60 years who received the Ad26.COV2.S COVID-19 vaccine or a placebo.

The rearrangement joins TRBV27 to TRBJ1-3, with TRBD1 as a possible D gene (6 bases). V was pared by 6 bases and J by 4 bases, with 16 bases between. Looked up from germline, CDR1 is MNHEY and CDR2 is SMNVEV (reference sequence). This CDR3 spans 15 amino acids. The chain's CDR3 is CASRREGVSGNTIYF. For the CDR3, the DNA is TGTGCCAGCAGGAGGGAGGGGGTGTCGGGAAACACCATATATTTT.

The CDR3: CASTRREEQGQETQYF. The CDR3 coding sequence is TGTGCCAGCACCCGACGAGAGGAACAGGGCCAAGAGACCCAGTACTTC. The chain is built from TRBV5-5 and TRBJ2-5; a weak D match, TRBD1 (6 bases). Germline CDR1 SGHKS, CDR2 YYEKEE (reference sequence). V was shortened by 6 bases and J by 1 base, with 19 bases between the two germline ends. The CDR3 totals 16 residues.

V and J are TRBV6-5 and TRBJ2-3; a possible D gene is TRBD1 (6 bases). The germline CDR1 and CDR2 sequences are MNHEY and SVGAGI. The length of the CDR3 is 14 residues. V was shortened by 5 bases and J by 4 bases, with 13 bases between the two germline ends. The CDR3: CASSTGWVPDTQYF. Here the CDR3 DNA reads TGTGCCAGCAGTACAGGGTGGGTTCCAGATACGCAGTATTTT.

The chain recombines TRBV6-5 with TRBJ1-1; TRBD1 matches 7 bases. This CDR3 spans 13 amino acids. After removal of 11 bases from V and 1 base from J, the junction contained 7 bases not matched to a gene. In germline, CDR1 is MNHEY, CDR2 SVGAGI. CDR3 residues: CAVHRGKNTEAFF. CDR3 nucleotide sequence: TGTGCCGTTCACAGGGGCAAGAACACTGAAGCTTTCTTT.

Remarks on this clone: At one of its ends the junction is not consistent with the germline gene, which may arise from a read error. The rearrangement links TRBV7-7 to TRBJ2-1; TRBD1 aligns across 7 bases. This CDR3 spans 16 amino acids. Germline lookup yields CDR1 SSHAT and CDR2 FNYEAQ (reference sequence). CDR3 protein: CASSFSTGASYNEQFF. For the CDR3, the DNA is TGTGCTAGCAGCTTCAGTACAGGGGCCTCCTACAATGAGCAGTTCTTC.

This clone was picked up one time. The chain combines TRBV4-1 with TRBJ1-1, with D unclear. Germline V gives CDR1 MGHRA, CDR2 YSYEKL. The CDR3 totals 15 residues. The V end was cut by 2 bases, the J end by 4 bases, with 14 bases between. CDR3 coding DNA: TGCGCCAGCAGCCAATGGGCACATGGGAGCACTGAAGCTTTCTTT. Amino acid sequence: CASSQWAHGSTEAFF.

The chain employs TRBV5-1 and TRBJ1-2, with D possibly matching TRBD1 (5 bases). The germline CDR1 and CDR2 sequences are SGHRS and YFSETQ. V was cut by 5 bases and J by 3 bases, with 17 bases left in between. The CDR3 is 15 residues long. The CDR3 nucleotides are TGCGCCAGCAGGTGGCTAACCGGGACGGACTATGGCTACACCTTC. Translation gives CASRWLTGTDYGYTF. The entire variable domain, with the rest obtained from reference TRBV5-1 and TRBJ1-2, is as follows: KAGVTQTPRYLIKTRGQQVTLSCSPISGHRSVSWYQQTPGQGLQFLFEYFSETQRNKGNFPGRFSGRQFSNSRSEMNVSTLELGDSALYLCASRWLTGTDYGYTFGSGTRLTVV.

The V call is TRBV19, the J call TRBJ1-5; D is unresolved. CDR3 length: 10 residues. V lost 8 bases and J 7 bases, leaving 6 bases between the germline ends. Germline assignment: CDR1 LNHDA and CDR2 SQIVND (reference sequence). CDR3 amino acids: CASGLQPQHF. For the CDR3, the DNA is TGTGCCAGTGGATTACAGCCCCAGCATTTT.

The rearrangement uses TRBV7-2 and TRBJ2-7; maybe TRBD2 (7 bases). The CDR3 spans 13 residues. CDR1 SGHTA and CDR2 FQGNSA come from the germline V gene. The V end lost 8 bases, the J end lost 3 bases, and 14 bases lay between the germline ends. The CDR3 here is CASSSGGLYEQYF. The CDR3 region has the DNA TGTGCCAGCTCATCCGGGGGGCTCTACGAGCAGTACTTC.

In regard to this clone: A much bigger clone sits one base away, suggesting this may be a read error. The rearrangement links TRBV5-4 to TRBJ2-2; unclear D gene. The V end lost 1 base, the J end lost 2 bases, and 0 bases lay between the germline ends. The CDR3 is made up of 12 amino acids. The germline CDR1 and CDR2 sequences are SGHNT and YYREEE (reference sequence). Written as DNA, the CDR3 is TGTGCCAGCAGCTTGAACACCGGGGAGCTGTTTTTT. It is translated as CASSLNTGELFF.

V and J are TRBV10-3 and TRBJ2-2, with D possibly called TRBD1 or TRBD2 (5 bases each). CDR3 length: 14 amino acids. The V and J ends lost 3 bases and 6 bases respectively, with 11 bases between them. CDR1 and CDR2 (germline): ENHRY, SYGVKD. This CDR3 is CAISDPWGSGELFF. The CDR3, as DNA: TGTGCCATCAGTGACCCGTGGGGGTCCGGGGAGCTGTTTTTT.

The chain has TRBV6-5 and TRBJ1-5; 8 nucleotides align to TRBD1. The CDR3 extends over 12 amino acids. With 9 bases clipped from V and 7 bases from J, the junction kept 5 bases outside the gene matches. Germline-derived CDR1 and CDR2 are MNHEY and SVGAGI. Written as DNA, the CDR3 is TGTGCCAGTACGACAGGGGACCAGCCCCAGCATTTT. Residues: CASTTGDQPQHF.

The chain uses TRBV9 and TRBJ2-3; maybe TRBD1 (5 bases). Per the germline V gene, CDR1 is SGDLS and CDR2 is YYNGEE. Trimming took 0 bases from V and 0 from J, leaving 11 bases between them. The CDR3 covers 16 residues. The CDR3 here is CASSVGPTASTDTQYF. CDR3 bases: TGTGCCAGCAGCGTAGGGCCGACAGCTAGCACAGATACGCAGTATTTT.

The chain has TRBV24-1 and TRBJ2-2; D is ambiguous. Trimming took 4 bases from V and 5 from J, leaving 10 bases between them. The CDR3 loop spans 14 amino acids. In germline, CDR1 is KGHDR, CDR2 SFDVKD. The CDR3, as DNA: TGTGCCACCAGTGACGCGGACGGGACCGGGGAGCTGTTTTTT. Translating gives CATSDADGTGELFF.